Listed below are T cell receptor beta chains from one sample, sequenced in a study of shared clonotypes between healthy human individuals. Some clones are missing from TCRdb's copy, which holds only in-frame ones; the method was immunoSEQ multiplex PCR. This table has about 1,500,000 clones, roughly 96% appearing once. Sequenced input: naive CD4+ T cells sorted from blood. Receptor source: a man between 25 and 39 years old in good health. The CDR3 runs from the conserved cysteine through the conserved F or W. The size entry is marked missing in some rows and otherwise reads once, few, many or a size class.

j_call v_call clone_size cdr3_aa
TRBJ2-7 TRBV7-9 NA CASSRTAGPFYEQYF
TRBJ1-5 TRBV27 NA CASSRGGGYAHGNQPQHF
TRBJ1-5 TRBV5-6 NA CASSLGTSSNQPQHF
TRBJ2-3 TRBV19 NA CASSMGYRNTQYF
TRBJ2-1 TRBV7-3 NA CASSFKGSSSYNEQFF
TRBJ2-1 TRBV6-5 NA CASSYATGGAYNEQFF
TRBJ1-1 TRBV5-4 NA CASSSDGVMNTEAFF
TRBJ1-2 TRBV5-1 NA CASSQADRPSFYGYTF
TRBJ2-2 TRBV2 NA CASRNLAGVSGELFF
TRBJ2-7 TRBV6-5 NA CASSYTRYSYEQYF
TRBJ2-1 TRBV6-1 NA CASSETSGSYNEQFF
TRBJ2-4 TRBV6-5 once CASSSFSPTSSGIQYF
TRBJ2-1 TRBV18 NA CASSPVLIRDRTTYNEQFF
TRBJ1-5 TRBV7-2 NA CASSLGPNQPQHF
TRBJ2-1 TRBV11-2 NA CASSTRLAPYNEQFF
TRBJ2-1 TRBV14 NA CASSQFLQDHLRNEQFF
TRBJ2-7 TRBV12-5 NA CASGLEFTPTDF
TRBJ2-2 TRBV27 NA CASSFKSPGLFTGELFF
TRBJ2-1 TRBV12-5 NA CASGLEREYNEQFF
TRBJ2-1 TRBV28 NA CASSQTRFSYNEQFF
TRBJ2-3 TRBV9 NA CASSVDRQTDTQYF
TRBJ2-6 TRBV9 NA CASSAELGGTGANVLTF
TRBJ2-7 TRBV5-6 NA CASSLSGYRVYEQYF
TRBJ1-5 TRBV19 NA CASSRESVKQGRGGEPQHF
TRBJ1-5 TRBV11-2 NA CASSLDRRTDDNQPQHF